These 28 T cell receptor beta chains share one sample of origin, sequenced in a study of Ad26.COV2.S vaccination and SARS-CoV-2 variants. Generated by immunoSEQ multiplex PCR, the TCRdb table keeps only in-frame clones and is missing some. This sample carries about 440,000 clones, 80% to 95% of them seen once, and the ten largest clones take roughly 4.3%. The treatment here: roughly 19 received Ad26.COV2.S at low or high dose, single or two shots; 5 received placebo; per-sample allocation not given. Day 63 after the first vaccine or placebo injection was the time point for sampling. This material consisted of peripheral blood, taken in a trial of Ad26.COV2.S vaccine versus placebo. These receptors all stem from a person aged 18-60 years who received the Ad26.COV2.S COVID-19 vaccine or a placebo.

The rearrangement uses TRBV5-1 and TRBJ2-1; 8 bases fit TRBD1. The V segment lost 4 bases and the J segment 7 bases; nucleotides outside the gene matches: 7. CDR3 length equals 14 residues. The germline CDR1 and CDR2 sequences are SGHRS and YFSETQ. This chain's CDR3 is CASSDRQGKNEQFF. CDR3 in DNA: TGCGCCAGCAGCGACAGACAGGGGAAGAATGAGCAGTTCTTC.

The chain combines TRBV7-2 with TRBJ2-1; no clear D gene. The CDR3 is 16 amino acids. Trimming removed 2 bases at V and 2 bases at J, with 13 bases between. Germline CDR1 SGHTA, CDR2 FQGNSA. Written as DNA, the CDR3 is TGTGCCAGCAGCTTACGGACCTACACCCCCTACAATGAGCAGTTCTTC. Its protein is CASSLRTYTPYNEQFF. Variable domain in full (rest from reference TRBV7-2 and TRBJ2-1): GAGVSQSPSNKVTEKGKDVELRCDPISGHTALYWYRQSLGQGLEFLIYFQGNSAPDKSGLPSDRFSAERTGGSVSTLTIQRTQQEDSAVYLCASSLRTYTPYNEQFFGPGTRLTVL.

The J gene is TRBJ2-7, the V gene TRBV21-1; no check of the table's D call, TRBD1, against the DNA was made. TRBV21-1 is a recognized pseudogene. The CDR3 is 13 residues long. CDR3 sequence: CASSKDRAYEQYF. CDR3 nucleotides: TGTGCCAGCAGCAAGGACAGAGCCTACGAGCAGTACTTC.

CDR3 region: CASSPTRGVRGYTF. CDR3 nucleotide sequence: TGTGCCAGCAGCCCCACTCGCGGGGTGCGTGGCTACACCTTC. This chain connects TRBV7-9 to TRBJ1-2, with unresolved D. From germline, CDR1 is SEHNR and CDR2 FQNEAQ (reference sequence). CDR3 length: 14 amino acids. V lost 5 bases, J lost 7 bases, and 17 bases lay in between.

This clone was observed a handful of times. The genes are TRBV5-3 and TRBJ2-5; D possibly corresponds to TRBD2 (6 bases). TRBV5-3 is classed as an ORF, of uncertain function. The germline V and J ends were trimmed by 1 base and 7 bases, with 8 bases remaining between them. The length of the CDR3 is 12 residues. This CDR3 is CARSLKEGTQYF. CDR3 bases: TGTGCCAGAAGCTTGAAGGAGGGGACCCAGTACTTC.

The CDR3 nucleotides are TGTGCCTGGAGTCCCCAATATGGCTACACCTTC. This sequence encodes CAWSPQYGYTF. The V and J genes are TRBV30 and TRBJ1-2; D ambiguous. Between the trimmed V and J ends, which lost 2 bases and 5 bases, there was a span of 6 bases. This CDR3 contains 11 residues. Germline V gene data show CDR1 as GTSNPN and CDR2 as SVGIG (reference sequence).

The chain carries TRBV29-1 and TRBJ2-1, with 11 bases that match TRBD2. Unmatched junction bases numbered 6, after V lost 7 bases and J lost 4 bases. The CDR3 contains 14 residues. The germline V gene encodes CDR1 SQVTM and CDR2 ANQGSEA. This CDR3 reads CSALGLAGYNEQFF. For the CDR3, the DNA is TGCAGCGCACTAGGACTAGCGGGTTACAATGAGCAGTTCTTC.

This rearrangement joins TRBV11-2 to TRBJ2-6; D is ambiguous. The V gene lost 1 base and the J gene lost 1 base, with 8 bases spanning the gap. The CDR3 consists of 16 residues. CDR1 is SGHAT and CDR2 is FQNNGV in the germline V gene. The CDR3 DNA reads TGTGCCAGCAGCTTAGGGCGTGGGTCTGGGGCCAACGTCCTGACTTTC. Protein product: CASSLGRGSGANVLTF.

V is TRBV18 and J is TRBJ1-5, with D tentatively TRBD1 (5 bases). Trimming took off 6 bases at V and 7 bases at J, with 16 bases between the two ends. CDR3 size: 14 residues. Germline V gives CDR1 KGHSH, CDR2 LQKENI. CDR3 sequence (DNA): TGTGCCAGCTCTCCCAGGGTAGCTGAGCAGCCCCAGCATTTT. Protein sequence: CASSPRVAEQPQHF.

The chain recombines TRBV4-2 with TRBJ2-2; D call uncertain. Germline V gene sequence: CDR1 LGHNA, CDR2 YNFKEQ. V was pared by 1 base and J by 1 base, with 7 bases between. This CDR3 region has 15 residues. This chain's CDR3 is CASSQVVLNTGELFF. The CDR3, as DNA: TGTGCCAGCAGCCAAGTTGTCCTGAACACCGGGGAGCTGTTTTTT.

The chain is built from TRBV29-1 and TRBJ1-2; possibly TRBD1 for D (6 bases). The CDR3 sequence is 13 residues long. Germline-derived CDR1 and CDR2 are SQVTM and ANQGSEA. V was trimmed by 5 bases and J by 7 bases, leaving 17 bases between them. Here the CDR3 reads CSVPKGEAGGYTF. The CDR3, as DNA: TGCAGCGTTCCTAAGGGGGAGGCCGGTGGCTACACCTTC.

The chain employs TRBV7-9 and TRBJ2-7, with D possibly TRBD1 on 5 matching bases. The V and J ends lost 5 bases and 5 bases respectively, with 19 bases between them. The length of the CDR3 is 15 residues. CDR1 SEHNR and CDR2 FQNEAQ come from the germline V gene (reference sequence). CDR3 coding DNA: TGTGCCAGCAGCCCCGGACATGAGCACTACCACGAGCAGTACTTC. It yields the protein CASSPGHEHYHEQYF.

The chain is built from TRBV7-8 and TRBJ2-3, with 15 positions matching TRBD2. V lost 4 bases, J lost 4 bases, and 6 bases stayed unmatched. The CDR3 runs 17 residues. The germline V gene has CDR1 SGHVS and CDR2 FQNEAQ. In DNA, the CDR3 is TGTGCCAGCAGCTCCGGACTAGCGGGAGGGAGGGCAGATACGCAGTATTTT. This gives the protein CASSSGLAGGRADTQYF.

This chain connects TRBV20-1 to TRBJ2-5; unclear D gene. Trimming took 3 bases from V and 4 from J, leaving 18 bases between them. Germline V gene lookup returns CDR1 DFQATT and CDR2 SNEGSKA (reference sequence). CDR3 length: 15 amino acids. This CDR3 reads CSASAGRGLSETQYF. The CDR3 nucleotides read TGCAGTGCTAGTGCCGGTAGAGGTCTGTCAGAGACCCAGTACTTC.

V gene TRBV20-1 combines with J gene TRBJ2-1; no clear D. V was pared by 4 bases and J by 4 bases, with 5 bases between. The length of the CDR3 is 11 residues. Germline CDR1 is DFQATT and CDR2 is SNEGSKA (reference sequence). The CDR3 reads CSAKRYNEQFF. In DNA, the CDR3 is TGCAGTGCTAAACGTTACAATGAGCAGTTCTTC.

Here the CDR3 DNA reads TGTGCCAGCAGTTTGGAACGGGAGAGCACCGGGGAGCTGTTTTTT. It encodes CASSLERESTGELFF. The rearrangement links TRBV27 to TRBJ2-2, with D tentatively TRBD2 (6 bases). The ends were cut back, 3 bases at V and 4 bases at J, with 12 bases in the middle. CDR1 and CDR2 (germline): MNHEY, SMNVEV (reference sequence). The CDR3 is made up of 15 amino acids.

This clone was observed a few times. The rearrangement joins TRBV7-9 to TRBJ1-2; D perhaps matches TRBD1 (6 bases). This CDR3 is built from 13 residues. Germline V gene data show CDR1 as SEHNR and CDR2 as FQNEAQ (reference sequence). Trimming removed 4 bases from V and 3 bases from J, with 9 bases in between. Here the CDR3 reads CASSSGVYYGYTF. The CDR3 coding sequence is TGTGCCAGCAGCTCAGGGGTCTACTATGGCTACACCTTC.

The chain carries TRBV2 and TRBJ2-2; 8 bases map to TRBD2. Looked up from germline, CDR1 is SNHLY and CDR2 is FYNNEI. With 5 bases clipped from V and 1 base from J, the junction kept 3 bases outside the gene matches. This CDR3 comprises 15 residues. The chain's CDR3 is CASSRGGLNTGELFF. In nucleotides, the CDR3 is TGTGCCAGCAGTCGCGGGGGGCTGAACACCGGGGAGCTGTTTTTT. The full variable domain, its missing parts supplied by reference TRBV2 and TRBJ2-2, is EPEVTQTPSHQVTQMGQEVILRCVPISNHLYFYWYRQILGQKVEFLVSFYNNEISEKSEIFDDQFSVERPDGSNFTLKIRSTKLEDSAMYFCASSRGGLNTGELFFGEGSRLTVL.

J is TRBJ1-1 and V is TRBV3-1 (or the pseudogene TRBV3-2); no firm D call. Germline V gene sequence: CDR1 LGHDT, CDR2 YNNKEL (reference sequence). V lost 3 bases and J lost 7, with 9 bases in between. This CDR3 spans 12 amino acids. The CDR3 loop reads CASSHLESEAFF. CDR3 coding DNA: TGTGCCAGCAGCCACCTAGAAAGTGAAGCTTTCTTT.

The chain employs TRBV5-5 and TRBJ2-7, with D perhaps matching TRBD2 (6 bases). CDR1 and CDR2 from the germline V gene are SGHKS and YYEKEE (reference sequence). Trimming left V 2 bases short and J 2 bases short, with 17 bases between. This CDR3 is built from 16 residues. CDR3 residues: CASSFPDGTLTYEQYF. CDR3 nucleotide sequence: TGTGCCAGCAGCTTTCCTGACGGGACTTTAACCTACGAGCAGTACTTC.

The rearrangement uses TRBV3-1 (or the pseudogene TRBV3-2) and TRBJ2-2; D possibly corresponds to TRBD1 (6 bases). CDR1 is LGHDT and CDR2 is YNNKEL in the germline V gene (reference sequence). This CDR3 contains 17 residues. With 0 bases removed from V and 3 bases from J, the gap between germline ends came to 14 bases. In DNA form, the CDR3 reads TGTGCCAGCAGCCAAGAATTCCAGGGGCCATACACCGGGGAGCTGTTTTTT. Residues: CASSQEFQGPYTGELFF.

The genes are TRBV6-2 or TRBV6-3 and TRBJ1-5; a weak D match, TRBD1 (5 bases). This CDR3 has 15 residues. V was shortened by 4 bases and J by 0 bases, with 10 bases between the two germline ends. Germline-derived CDR1 and CDR2 are MNHEY and SVGEGT. The CDR3 sequence is CASSFGDYSNQPQHF. The CDR3 bases are TGTGCCAGCAGTTTCGGGGACTATAGCAATCAGCCCCAGCATTTT.

The gene calls are TRBV7-2 and TRBJ2-7, with D perhaps being TRBD1 or TRBD2 (5 bases each). CDR1 and CDR2 (germline): SGHTA, FQGNSA. The V and J ends lost 5 bases and 3 bases respectively, with 20 bases between them. The CDR3 has 16 amino acids. The CDR3 DNA follows: TGTGCCAGCAGCCAGGGTGGAGGAGCGGCCCTCTACGAGCAGTACTTC. This codes for CASSQGGGAALYEQYF. The complete variable domain, with remaining parts taken from reference TRBV7-2 and TRBJ2-7, reads GAGVSQSPSNKVTEKGKDVELRCDPISGHTALYWYRQSLGQGLEFLIYFQGNSAPDKSGLPSDRFSAERTGGSVSTLTIQRTQQEDSAVYLCASSQGGGAALYEQYFGPGTRLTVT.

V and J are TRBV7-2 and TRBJ2-5; TRBD1 might be the D (6 bases). The germline V and J ends were trimmed by 4 bases and 7 bases, with 13 bases remaining between them. CDR3 size: 13 residues. Germline CDR1 is SGHTA and CDR2 is FQGNSA. In nucleotides, the CDR3 is TGTGCCAGCAGCTATCAGCCAGGGGTGACCCAGTACTTC. The encoded protein is CASSYQPGVTQYF.

This chain joins TRBV6-2 or TRBV6-3 and TRBJ2-7; D might be TRBD1 or TRBD2, each matching 5 bases. The CDR3 extends over 14 amino acids. V was trimmed by 5 bases and J by 5 bases, leaving 16 bases between them. Per germline, CDR1 MNHEY and CDR2 SVGEGT. This CDR3 is CASSAGTASDEQYF. CDR3 nucleotides: TGTGCCAGCAGTGCCGGGACCGCGAGCGACGAGCAGTACTTC.

This clone has a handful of counts. J is TRBJ1-6 and V is TRBV25-1, with D perhaps matching TRBD1 (5 bases). Between the trimmed V and J ends, which lost 1 base and 4 bases, there was a span of 14 bases. CDR1 and CDR2 from the germline V gene are MGHDK and SYGVNS. The CDR3 is 17 amino acids. CDR3 region: CASSESYVTDYNSPLHF. The CDR3 DNA sequence: TGTGCCAGCAGTGAATCCTACGTGACAGATTATAATTCACCCCTCCACTTT.

The gene calls are TRBV18 and TRBJ1-2, with 7 bases lining up with TRBD1. J was trimmed by 8 bases and V by 3 bases; bases with no gene match: 9. Germline V gives CDR1 KGHSH, CDR2 LQKENI. CDR3 size: 14 residues. The CDR3 region has the DNA TGTGCCAGCTCACCCCGAACAGGGGCTTGGGGCTACACCTTC. Translation: CASSPRTGAWGYTF.

The chain carries TRBV11-2 and TRBJ2-7; 9 bases match TRBD1. The CDR3 sequence is 15 residues long. Germline V gene lookup returns CDR1 SGHAT and CDR2 FQNNGV. After removal of 1 base from V and 4 bases from J, the junction contained 5 bases not matched to a gene. CDR3 region: CASSLAGTGTYEQYF. In nucleotides, the CDR3 is TGTGCCAGCAGCTTAGCCGGGACAGGGACTTACGAGCAGTACTTC.